The 23 T cell receptor beta chains reported below all come from one sample, sequenced in a study of OX40 agonist ivuxolimab in advanced cancers. Sequencing was performed with immunoSEQ multiplex PCR; in TCRdb, only in-frame clones are kept and a portion is missing. Of roughly 38,000 clones listed, roughly 80% are singletons. Sequences were derived from CD4+ or CD8+ T cells sorted from blood, sampled in a trial of the OX40 agonist ivuxolimab. These receptors originate from an adult with an advanced solid tumor such as melanoma, head and neck, liver or kidney cancer.

The chain carries TRBV5-1 and TRBJ1-6, with TRBD1 matching 7 bases. CDR3 size: 18 residues. V shed 0 bases and J 0 bases; nucleotides not matched to a gene: 6. Germline CDR1 SGHRS, CDR2 YFSETQ. The CDR3: CASSLGRGFSSYNSPLHF. CDR3 nucleotide sequence: TGCGCCAGCAGCTTGGGCAGGGGGTTCAGCTCCTATAATTCACCCCTCCACTTT.

The chain links TRBV4-1 to TRBJ2-5, with 10 bases aligning to TRBD2. The CDR3 length is 17 residues. Per germline, CDR1 MGHRA and CDR2 YSYEKL. The trim removed 0 bases at V and 7 bases at J, leaving 11 bases unmatched. The CDR3 protein is CASSQEGQGSGGWTQYF. In DNA form, the CDR3 reads TGCGCCAGCAGCCAAGAGGGGCAAGGTAGCGGGGGGTGGACCCAGTACTTC.

As DNA, the CDR3 is TGTGCCAGCAGTGAAGGGACAGTCATTGAAAAACTGTTTTTT. Translating gives CASSEGTVIEKLFF. This chain joins TRBV2 and TRBJ1-4, with D possibly matching TRBD1 (6 bases). Trimming removed 1 base at V and 7 bases at J, with 10 bases between. This CDR3 spans 14 amino acids. CDR1 SNHLY and CDR2 FYNNEI come from the germline V gene.

This sequence joins TRBV5-6 and TRBJ1-3, with TRBD1 matching 10 bases. After removal of 6 bases from V and 3 bases from J, the junction contained 6 bases not matched to a gene. From germline, CDR1 is SGHDT and CDR2 YYEEEE. There are 15 residues in the CDR3. CDR3 nucleotides: TGTGCCAGCACGAGACAGGGGGCTGATGGAAACACCATATATTTT. Its translation: CASTRQGADGNTIYF.

The V and J genes are TRBV30 and TRBJ1-1, with D perhaps matching TRBD1 (5 bases). Trimming cost V 3 bases and J 6 bases, with 14 bases left between them. This CDR3 is built from 13 residues. Germline values: CDR1 GTSNPN, CDR2 SVGIG (reference sequence). The CDR3: CAWRMGGGPEAFF. In DNA, the CDR3 is TGTGCCTGGAGAATGGGGGGGGGTCCTGAAGCTTTCTTT.

The chain is built from TRBV18 and TRBJ2-4; D is ambiguous. The germline V gene encodes CDR1 KGHSH and CDR2 LQKENI. This CDR3 has 14 residues. Trimming removed 3 bases at V and 5 bases at J, with 11 bases between. CDR3 loop: CASSPDQAQNIQYF. The CDR3 nucleotides read TGTGCCAGCTCACCGGACCAGGCCCAAAACATTCAGTACTTC.

The V and J genes are TRBV7-2 and TRBJ2-7; D is perhaps TRBD1 or TRBD2 (7 bases each). CDR1 SGHTA and CDR2 FQGNSA come from the germline V gene. The CDR3 has 14 residues. The V gene lost 8 bases and the J gene lost 2 bases, with 16 bases spanning the gap. Written as DNA, the CDR3 is TGTGCCAGCCAGGGGGGGCGTAACGCCTACGAGCAGTACTTC. Encoded protein: CASQGGRNAYEQYF.

The rearrangement joins TRBV5-1 to TRBJ1-6; maybe TRBD1 (5 bases). CDR1 is SGHRS, CDR2 YFSETQ, per germline. V lost 5 bases and J lost 5, with 17 bases in between. The length of the CDR3 is 16 residues. The CDR3, as DNA: TGCGCCAGCAGATCGACCGGGGGGAGGAATAATTCACCCCTCCACTTT. It is translated as CASRSTGGRNNSPLHF.

The chain uses TRBV29-1 and TRBJ1-1, with D perhaps matching TRBD1 (5 bases). This CDR3 is built from 14 residues. Per germline, CDR1 SQVTM and CDR2 ANQGSEA. With 7 bases removed from V and 2 bases from J, the gap between germline ends came to 17 bases. The CDR3 sequence: CSAPGNRGNTEAFF. CDR3 sequence (DNA): TGCAGCGCCCCAGGGAATCGGGGTAACACTGAAGCTTTCTTT.

This rearrangement joins TRBV6-1 to TRBJ2-7; D perhaps matches TRBD2 (6 bases). V was shortened by 4 bases and J by 2 bases, with 15 bases between the two germline ends. The length of the CDR3 is 15 residues. The germline CDR1 and CDR2 sequences are MNHNS and SASEGT. The CDR3 DNA reads TGTGCCAGCAGTGTGGAGGGACTCCAAACCTACGAGCAGTACTTC. This sequence encodes CASSVEGLQTYEQYF.

DNA of the CDR3: TGCGCCAGCAGCCAAGTGCCTTCTGCAGGTGGCTACACCTTC. The encoded protein is CASSQVPSAGGYTF. This chain joins TRBV4-3 and TRBJ1-2; D gene ambiguous. This CDR3 is built from 14 residues. Germline assignment: CDR1 LGHNA and CDR2 YSLEER. V was cut by 1 base and J by 7 bases, with 13 bases left in between.

In DNA, the CDR3 is TGTGCCAGTAGTAGACAGGTGATTAACTATGGCTACACCTTC. It specifies CASSRQVINYGYTF. The chain couples TRBV19 to TRBJ1-2; TRBD1 is a possible D gene (6 bases). The germline V gene encodes CDR1 LNHDA and CDR2 SQIVND (reference sequence). The CDR3 runs to 14 residues. V lost 4 bases, J lost 1 base, and 10 bases lay in between.

The chain employs TRBV5-6 and TRBJ2-3; 9 nucleotides agree with TRBD2. The germline gives CDR1 SGHDT, CDR2 YYEEEE. J was trimmed by 6 bases and V by 0 bases; bases with no gene match: 8. The CDR3 loop spans 16 amino acids. DNA of the CDR3: TGTGCCAGCAGCTTGGGGTTAGCGGGGGTCGCGGATACGCAGTATTTT. This codes for CASSLGLAGVADTQYF.

This clone was detected only once. V usage is TRBV5-6 and J usage is TRBJ1-1, with D perhaps TRBD1 (5 bases). Germline lookup yields CDR1 SGHDT and CDR2 YYEEEE. This CDR3 has 14 amino acids. The ends were cut back, 3 bases at V and 0 bases at J, with 9 bases in the middle. CDR3 protein: CASSYGTVNTEAFF. CDR3 coding DNA: TGTGCCAGCAGCTATGGGACGGTGAACACTGAAGCTTTCTTT.

CDR3 protein: CASSLARTGDYGYTF. CDR3 sequence (DNA): TGTGCCAGCAGCTTAGCCCGAACAGGGGACTATGGCTACACCTTC. The rearrangement joins TRBV7-9 to TRBJ1-2; 7 positions agree with TRBD1. Germline V CDR1 and CDR2: SEHNR, FQNEAQ (reference sequence). After removal of 0 bases from V and 3 bases from J, the junction contained 4 bases not matched to a gene. The length of the CDR3 is 15 residues.

The rearrangement joins TRBV19 to TRBJ2-7, with D perhaps matching TRBD1 (6 bases). The CDR3 spans 15 residues. CDR1 LNHDA and CDR2 SQIVND come from the germline V gene (reference sequence). Between the trimmed V and J ends, which lost 2 bases and 3 bases, there was a span of 14 bases. In nucleotides, the CDR3 is TGTGCCAGTAGTATACACAGGGTCAGGTGCTACGAGCAGTACTTC. Translation: CASSIHRVRCYEQYF.

The chain employs TRBV11-1 and TRBJ1-4; D not resolved. CDR3 length equals 16 residues. Trimming cost V 5 bases and J 0 bases, with 13 bases left between them. Per germline, CDR1 SGHAT and CDR2 FQDESV (reference sequence). CDR3 loop: CASSTGYRATNEKLFF. The CDR3, as DNA: TGTGCCAGCAGCACTGGCTACAGAGCAACTAATGAAAAACTGTTTTTT.

The chain employs TRBV6-6 and TRBJ1-6; 9 bases are shared with TRBD1. The CDR3 totals 15 residues. CDR1 and CDR2 (germline): MNHNY, SVGAGI (reference sequence). The V and J ends lost 5 bases and 9 bases, in that order; junction bases with no gene match: 8. The CDR3 DNA reads TGTGCCAGCAGTCAACAACAGGGGGCTGTTTCACCCCTCCACTTT. This gives the protein CASSQQQGAVSPLHF.

V and J are TRBV4-3 and TRBJ1-2; tentative D call: TRBD1 (5 bases). Trimming cost V 4 bases and J 8 bases, with 17 bases left between them. The CDR3 runs to 14 residues. The V gene's germline CDR1 is LGHNA and CDR2 YSLEER. CDR3 sequence (DNA): TGCGCCAGCAGCCCCCAAGGCGGGGCTCACGGCTACACCTTC. Translating gives CASSPQGGAHGYTF.

J is TRBJ1-1 and V is TRBV19; D is possibly TRBD1 (5 bases). Trimming removed 4 bases at V and 1 base at J, with 10 bases between. Germline loops: CDR1 LNHDA, CDR2 SQIVND (reference sequence). The CDR3 is 14 amino acids. In DNA, the CDR3 is TGTGCCAGTAGTAGGTCAGGGACGAACACTGAAGCTTTCTTT. Translating it yields CASSRSGTNTEAFF.

V and J are TRBV7-2 and TRBJ1-2, with unresolved D. This CDR3 comprises 14 residues. V gave up 5 bases and J gave up 1 base, with 11 bases separating them. Germline-derived CDR1 and CDR2 are SGHTA and FQGNSA. The CDR3 DNA follows: TGTGCCAGCAGCCCCAGGATGATTAACTATGGCTACACCTTC. Translation gives CASSPRMINYGYTF.

The chain joins TRBV6-5 to TRBJ1-5; the D is unclear. Trimming shortened V by 3 bases and J by 1 base, and 13 bases separated the two germline ends. In germline, CDR1 is MNHEY, CDR2 SVGAGI. The CDR3 has 16 residues. This CDR3 is CASSYGPFGSNQPQHF. The CDR3 DNA follows: TGTGCCAGCAGTTATGGACCCTTCGGGAGCAATCAGCCCCAGCATTTT.

This chain links TRBV7-3 with TRBJ2-3; D is possibly TRBD2 (6 bases). The CDR3 is 14 residues long. Trimming cost V 2 bases and J 6 bases, with 12 bases left between them. Germline loops: CDR1 SGHTA, CDR2 FQGTGA. Here the CDR3 reads CASSLGGVTDTQYF. The CDR3 DNA reads as TGTGCCAGCAGCTTAGGCGGGGTGACGGATACGCAGTATTTT. The whole variable domain, filled in from reference TRBV7-3 and TRBJ2-3, reads GAGVSQTPSNKVTEKGKYVELRCDPISGHTALYWYRQSLGQGPEFLIYFQGTGAADDSGLPNDRFFAVRPEGSVSTLKIQRTERGDSAVYLCASSLGGVTDTQYFGPGTRLTVL.